Each of the 17 T cell receptor beta chains below was sequenced from the same sample in a study of T cell responses to AZD1222 COVID-19 vaccine. Clones were read by immunoSEQ multiplex PCR, and TCRdb kept only the in-frame ones, dropping some. Of under 95,000 clones listed, approximately 86% are singletons. This material consisted of peripheral blood, taken on day 0 of AZD1222 vaccination. The receptors were sampled from an adult in good health.

The V gene is TRBV28, the J gene TRBJ1-6; perhaps TRBD1 as D (6 bases). V was clipped by 4 bases and J by 10 bases, with 14 bases between them. The CDR3 is made up of 14 amino acids. Germline CDR1 MDHEN, CDR2 SYDVKM. Here the CDR3 DNA reads TGTGCCAGCAGTTCCGGACAGCTAGGGTCACCCCTCCACTTT. It translates to CASSSGQLGSPLHF. Drawing the rest from reference TRBV28 and TRBJ1-6, the complete variable domain is DVKVTQSSRYLVKRTGEKVFLECVQDMDHENMFWYRQDPGLGLRLIYFSYDVKMKEKGDIPEGYSVSREKKERFSLILESASTNQTSMYLCASSSGQLGSPLHFGNGTRLTVT.

This clone is a singleton in its sample. The chain carries TRBV18 and TRBJ2-5; no reliable D call. V was shortened by 2 bases and J by 2 bases, with 9 bases between the two germline ends. Germline V gene lookup returns CDR1 KGHSH and CDR2 LQKENI. The length of the CDR3 is 14 residues. This CDR3 reads CASSPAATQETQYF. CDR3 nucleotide sequence: TGTGCCAGCTCACCAGCGGCGACGCAAGAGACCCAGTACTTC.

The chain is built from TRBV12-3 or TRBV12-4 and TRBJ1-2; the match to TRBD1 covers 7 bases. The CDR3 is 13 residues long. V shed 6 bases and J 3 bases; nucleotides not matched to a gene: 4. The CDR3 DNA reads TGTGCCAGCAGGGAACAGGGGTACTATGGCTACACCTTC. Translating it yields CASREQGYYGYTF.

The chain couples TRBV5-1 to TRBJ2-1, with TRBD2 matching 12 bases. Per germline, CDR1 SGHRS and CDR2 YFSETQ. This CDR3 has 17 amino acids. J gave up 7 bases and V 4 bases, and 12 bases lay outside the gene matches. The CDR3 DNA follows: TGCGCCAGCAGCCTGCGGACTAGCGGGAACCGAGTGAATGAGCAGTTCTTC. Protein sequence: CASSLRTSGNRVNEQFF.

This clone was detected once. This chain connects TRBV5-1 to TRBJ1-2, with D unresolved. CDR1 is SGHRS and CDR2 is YFSETQ in the germline V gene. The CDR3 sequence is 15 residues long. V shed 0 bases and J shed 4 bases, with 13 bases lying between them. DNA for the CDR3: TGCGCCAGCAGCTTGGGGCCCACACTTGGCTATGGCTACACCTTC. Amino acid sequence: CASSLGPTLGYGYTF.

This chain joins TRBV7-9 and TRBJ1-2; D is possibly TRBD1 (5 bases). The CDR3 is 14 amino acids. Trimming pared 0 bases from V and 6 bases from J, leaving 11 bases between. CDR1 and CDR2 from the germline V gene are SEHNR and FQNEAQ (reference sequence). CDR3 DNA sequence: TGTGCCAGCAGCTTAGCGGGCAGGGACCATGGCTACACCTTC. It yields the protein CASSLAGRDHGYTF.

V usage is TRBV28 and J usage is TRBJ1-5; the match to TRBD1 covers 10 bases. The CDR3 runs to 17 residues. The trim removed 3 bases at V and 3 bases at J, leaving 8 bases unmatched. Germline CDR1 reads MDHEN; CDR2 reads SYDVKM. This chain's CDR3 is CASSFAGTGAFNQPQHF. For the CDR3, the DNA is TGTGCCAGCAGTTTCGCCGGGACAGGGGCCTTCAATCAGCCCCAGCATTTT.

The chain joins TRBV9 to TRBJ2-1; perhaps TRBD2 as D (5 bases). The V end was cut by 0 bases, the J end by 4 bases, with 8 bases between. The germline CDR1 and CDR2 sequences are SGDLS and YYNGEE. This CDR3 spans 14 amino acids. The CDR3 region is CASSVDERYNEQFF. In DNA, the CDR3 is TGTGCCAGCAGCGTAGACGAGCGGTACAATGAGCAGTTCTTC. The full variable domain, in which reference TRBV9 and TRBJ2-1 provide the parts outside the CDR3, is DSGVTQTPKHLITATGQRVTLRCSPRSGDLSVYWYQQSLDQGLQFLIQYYNGEERAKGNILERFSAQQFPDLHSELNLSSLELGDSALYFCASSVDERYNEQFFGPGTRLTVL.

V and J are TRBV7-2 and TRBJ2-2; a weak D match, TRBD2 (6 bases). V gave up 4 bases and J gave up 1 base, with 22 bases separating them. CDR3 length: 19 amino acids. The germline gives CDR1 SGHTA, CDR2 FQGNSA. CDR3 region: CASSSSHAGRSLNTGELFF. For the CDR3, the DNA is TGTGCCAGCAGCTCCTCACACGCGGGACGCTCCTTGAACACCGGGGAGCTGTTTTTT.

This clone was seen just once. This sequence joins TRBV6-1 and TRBJ2-7; D might be TRBD2 (6 bases). Trimming removed 2 bases from V and 1 base from J, with 21 bases in between. Looked up from germline, CDR1 is MNHNS and CDR2 is SASEGT. This CDR3 has 18 residues. CDR3 loop: CASSEFSLTGRFSYEQYF. The CDR3 DNA reads as TGTGCCAGCAGTGAATTTTCTCTTACTGGGAGGTTTTCCTACGAGCAGTACTTC.

The V call is TRBV24-1, the J call TRBJ2-1; TRBD2 agrees at 8 bases. With 4 bases clipped from V and 9 bases from J, the junction kept 7 bases outside the gene matches. Germline assignment: CDR1 KGHDR and CDR2 SFDVKD. CDR3 length equals 14 residues. CDR3 DNA: TGTGCCACCAGTGACAACGGGGGGGGCAGTGAGCAGTTCTTC. Its translation: CATSDNGGGSEQFF.

Remarks on this clone: Without the conserved terminal phenylalanine or tryptophan, this CDR3 likely stems from a read error. It is unclear where the CDR3 begins or ends on the DNA, so no DNA is shown, and the CDR3 is as TCRdb lists it. The chain recombines TRBV3-1 (or the pseudogene TRBV3-2) with TRBJ1-2. Both ends counted, the CDR3 spans 13 residues. Germline V gene data show CDR1 as LGHDT and CDR2 as YNNKEL (reference sequence). CDR3 loop: CASSLILFPPFPL.

The J gene is TRBJ2-1, the V gene TRBV6-1; the match to TRBD2 covers 12 bases. The CDR3 spans 15 residues. Trimming cost V 3 bases and J 6 bases; bases outside gene matches: 3. Per the germline V gene, CDR1 is MNHNS and CDR2 is SASEGT. Here the CDR3 reads CASSDGLAGINEQFF. The CDR3 DNA sequence: TGTGCCAGCAGTGACGGACTAGCGGGGATCAATGAGCAGTTCTTC.

This clone was counted once. The chain carries TRBV19 and TRBJ2-2, with D possibly matching TRBD1 (7 bases). CDR3 length equals 14 residues. CDR1 and CDR2 from the germline V gene are LNHDA and SQIVND (reference sequence). With 3 bases removed from V and 5 bases from J, the gap between germline ends came to 10 bases. The CDR3: CASSIRGRTGELFF. CDR3 coding DNA: TGTGCCAGTAGTATCAGGGGGAGGACCGGGGAGCTGTTTTTT. The full variable domain, completed using reference TRBV19 and TRBJ2-2, is DGGITQSPKYLFRKEGQNVTLSCEQNLNHDAMYWYRQDPGQGLRLIYYSQIVNDFQKGDIAEGYSVSREKKESFPLTVTSAQKNPTAFYLCASSIRGRTGELFFGEGSRLTVL.

V gene TRBV7-8 combines with J gene TRBJ2-5, with TRBD2 matching over 10 bases. This CDR3 has 19 amino acids. Trimming took 1 base from V and 3 from J; bases not matched to a gene: 14. From germline, CDR1 is SGHVS and CDR2 FQNEAQ. This CDR3 is CASSLDLAGVGRTKETQYF. The CDR3 DNA reads TGTGCCAGCAGCTTAGATCTAGCGGGAGTGGGTAGGACCAAAGAGACCCAGTACTTC.

The CDR3 DNA reads TGTGCCAGCAGCCGGACAGGGGGCTATGAGCAGTTCTTC. Its protein is CASSRTGGYEQFF. The V and J genes are TRBV5-4 and TRBJ2-1, with 11 bases identical to TRBD1. The CDR3 has 13 residues. Per germline, CDR1 SGHNT and CDR2 YYREEE (reference sequence). Trimming at V came to 4 bases and at J to 8 bases, leaving 2 bases not matched to a gene.

DNA for the CDR3: TGTGCCAGCAGTTTTGGACAGGGTAATACAGATACGCAGTATTTT. Its translation: CASSFGQGNTDTQYF. The chain has TRBV5-4 and TRBJ2-3, with TRBD1 matching 8 bases. CDR3 size: 15 residues. Per germline, CDR1 SGHNT and CDR2 YYREEE (reference sequence). V lost 5 bases to trimming and J lost 3 bases; unmatched junction nucleotides: 8.